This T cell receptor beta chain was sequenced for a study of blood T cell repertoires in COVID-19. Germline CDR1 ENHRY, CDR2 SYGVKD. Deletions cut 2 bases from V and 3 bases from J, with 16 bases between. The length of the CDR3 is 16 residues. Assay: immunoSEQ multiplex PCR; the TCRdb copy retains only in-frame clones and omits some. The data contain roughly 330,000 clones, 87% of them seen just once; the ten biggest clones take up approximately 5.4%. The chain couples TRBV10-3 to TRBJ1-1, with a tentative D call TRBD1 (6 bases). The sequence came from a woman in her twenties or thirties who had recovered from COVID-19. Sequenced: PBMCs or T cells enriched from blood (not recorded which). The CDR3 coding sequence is TGTGCCATCAGTGAGGACCTGGGCAGGGGTGACACTGAAGCTTTCTTT. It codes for CAISEDLGRGDTEAFF.